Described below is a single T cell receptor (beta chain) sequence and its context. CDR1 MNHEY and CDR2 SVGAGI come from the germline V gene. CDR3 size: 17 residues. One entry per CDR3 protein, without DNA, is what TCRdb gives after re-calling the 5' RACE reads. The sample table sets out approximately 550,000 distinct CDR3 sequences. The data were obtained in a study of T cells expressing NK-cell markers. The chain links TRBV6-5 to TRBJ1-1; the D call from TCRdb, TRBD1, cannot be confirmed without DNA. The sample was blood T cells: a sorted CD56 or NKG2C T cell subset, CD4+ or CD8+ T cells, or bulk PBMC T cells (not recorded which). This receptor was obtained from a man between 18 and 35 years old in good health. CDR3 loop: CASSYQRDTPLYTEAFF.